This entry lists 6 T cell receptor beta chains sequenced from one sample in a study of vaccination effects on CD4 cells after COVID-19. No antigen has been assigned to these receptors. ViraFEST expansion of antigen-specific CD4+ T cells with viral peptide pools preceded sequencing. Cells that had been cultured for approximately eleven days were the source of isolated CD4+ T cells. Recipients of the vaccine had no prior SARS-CoV-2 infection and negative nucleocapsid antibodies. Assay used: immunoSEQ multiplex PCR; TCRdb lists only in-frame clones, some missing. The sample lists 50,000 to 60,000 clones; roughly 70% were seen once. The sample here was CD4+ T cells from PBMCs cultured with SARS-CoV-2 spike peptides, taken before COVID-19 vaccination. All receptors derive from a human donor who received a COVID-19 vaccine.

The chain combines TRBV5-4 with TRBJ2-3, with a weak D call TRBD2 (5 bases). The V and J ends lost 3 bases and 4 bases respectively, with 6 bases between them. Germline values: CDR1 SGHNT, CDR2 YYREEE (reference sequence). The CDR3 contains 12 residues. CDR3 sequence (DNA): TGTGCCAGCAGCTGGGAGTCAGATACGCAGTATTTT. It encodes CASSWESDTQYF.

The chain uses TRBV5-4 and TRBJ1-1; 9 bases are shared with TRBD1. The CDR3 runs to 15 residues. Trimming took 4 bases from V and 5 from J; bases not matched to a gene: 9. Germline CDR1 reads SGHNT; CDR2 reads YYREEE (reference sequence). The CDR3 region has the DNA TGTGCCAGCAGCGAAGACCGGACAGGGGTGACTGAAGCTTTCTTT. Its protein product is CASSEDRTGVTEAFF.

The chain joins TRBV11-3 to TRBJ2-1, with TRBD2 matching over 14 bases. V dropped 4 bases and J dropped 9; count of bases not matched to a gene: 5. This CDR3 has 15 residues. Germline V gene data show CDR1 as SGHNT and CDR2 as YENEEA. CDR3 in amino acids: CASSYGTSGRTEQFF. CDR3 DNA sequence: TGTGCCAGCAGCTACGGGACTAGCGGGAGAACTGAGCAGTTCTTC.

V usage is TRBV28 and J usage is TRBJ2-1; 9 nucleotides align to TRBD2. V dropped 1 base and J dropped 7; count of bases not matched to a gene: 5. This CDR3 is 15 amino acids long. CDR1 and CDR2 from the germline V gene are MDHEN and SYDVKM. CDR3 residues: CASSLSLRGGNEQFF. The CDR3 coding sequence is TGTGCCAGCAGTTTATCGCTGCGGGGGGGAAATGAGCAGTTCTTC.

The chain is built from TRBV4-1 and TRBJ2-6, with TRBD1 matching over 11 bases. J lost 0 bases, V lost 2 bases, and 3 bases had no gene match. The germline CDR1 and CDR2 sequences are MGHRA and YSYEKL. The CDR3 has 18 residues. The CDR3 spells CASSQRTGGASGANVLTF. CDR3 sequence (DNA): TGCGCCAGCAGCCAAAGGACAGGGGGCGCCTCTGGGGCCAACGTCCTGACTTTC.

This clone was seen a handful of times. The rearrangement joins TRBV19 to TRBJ2-2; no clear D gene. The V and J ends lost 6 bases and 2 bases respectively, with 10 bases between them. The CDR3 totals 14 residues. Germline values: CDR1 LNHDA, CDR2 SQIVND (reference sequence). CDR3 nucleotide sequence: TGTGCCAGTAGCCCCTTCGCAAACACCGGGGAGCTGTTTTTT. This sequence encodes CASSPFANTGELFF.